The clone carrying this T cell receptor beta chain was recorded only once. The record originates from a study of T-cell reconstitution after alpha-beta-depleted transplantation in children. Construction of the TCRbeta library involved unique molecular identifiers. TCRdb reprocessed the PCR reads with MiXCR, giving one entry per CDR3 protein. The sample carries 420,000 or so distinct CDR3 sequences, 11% recorded once. Specimen: PBMCs from the stem cell graft donor, collected from the stem cell graft. The receptor was derived from a human donor who donated a stem cell graft to a child with acute myeloid leukemia.

The CDR3 DNA reads TGTGCCAGCAATCCCGAGCAGCCAAACATTCAGTACTTC. Protein product: CASNPEQPNIQYF. The rearrangement joins TRBV2 to TRBJ2-4; no clear D gene. Germline CDR1 SNHLY, CDR2 FYNNEI. The CDR3 is made up of 13 amino acids. V dropped 7 bases and J dropped 6 bases, with 13 bases sitting between them.